Sequencing of this TCR beta chain was carried out in a study of blood T cells in healthy people across ages. Across the whole study: About one barcoded beta molecule per two T cells came from capture by template switching.

The use of a sample-barcoded 5' primer and a J-beta primer mix characterized a second PCR of about 7 to 12 cycles. Unique molecular identifiers of 12 random nucleotides labeled each cDNA. One entry per CDR3 protein results from TCRdb running MiXCR on the 5' RACE reads. The table shows almost 800,000 distinct CDR3 sequences, with roughly 50% occurring only once. With regard to this clonotype: Its target is not known.

Study-level points and caveats: The study regarded diversity estimates from one million T cells as underestimates.

CDR1 is MGHDK, CDR2 SYGVNS, per germline. V was clipped by 6 bases and J by 3 bases, with 14 bases between them. CDR3 size: 14 residues. Researchers collected about 9.6 milliliters of peripheral blood from every single donor. This clonotype originated in a man aged 25-45 years in good health. What was sequenced was blood. The rearrangement joins TRBV25-1 to TRBJ1-1; D unresolved. The CDR3 loop reads CASRTLWGHTEAFF. CDR3 coding DNA: TGTGCCAGCAGAACCCTGTGGGGTCACACTGAAGCTTTCTTT.